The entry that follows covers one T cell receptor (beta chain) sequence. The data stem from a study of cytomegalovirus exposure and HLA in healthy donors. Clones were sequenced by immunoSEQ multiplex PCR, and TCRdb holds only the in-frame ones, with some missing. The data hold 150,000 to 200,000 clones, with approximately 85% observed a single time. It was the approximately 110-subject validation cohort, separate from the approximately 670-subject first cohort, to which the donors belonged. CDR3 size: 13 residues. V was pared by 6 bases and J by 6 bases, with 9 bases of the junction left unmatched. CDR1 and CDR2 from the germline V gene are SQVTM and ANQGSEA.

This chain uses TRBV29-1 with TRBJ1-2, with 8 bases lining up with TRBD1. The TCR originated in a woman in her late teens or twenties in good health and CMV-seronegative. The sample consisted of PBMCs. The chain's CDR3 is CSVARQGQDGYTF. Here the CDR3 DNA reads TGCAGCGTCGCCCGACAGGGGCAGGATGGCTACACCTTC.